The clone carrying this T cell receptor (beta chain) showed up just once. Its specificity is not known. This specimen comes from a study of vaccination effects on CD4 cells after COVID-19. Expansion with viral peptide pools was applied to antigen-specific CD4+ T cells by the ViraFEST assay prior to sequencing. Isolating CD4+ T cells followed ten to eleven days of culture. Among the vaccine recipients, none had a prior SARS-CoV-2 infection, and nucleocapsid antibodies were negative. Study-wide findings and caveats: Pronounced clonal contraction occurred in clones induced by infection and by vaccine late after vaccination.

Sequencing used immunoSEQ multiplex PCR; TCRdb keeps in-frame clones, though not all of them. In the table there are about 27,000 clones, 72% of which are singletons. The CDR3 consists of 19 residues. The germline gives CDR1 SGHDN, CDR2 FVKESK. Trimming took 4 bases from V and 7 from J, leaving 31 bases between them. This chain connects TRBV14 to TRBJ1-1, with D perhaps TRBD1 (5 bases). The TCR originated in a human donor who received a COVID-19 vaccine. This specimen was CD4+ T cells from PBMCs cultured with SARS-CoV-2 spike peptides, taken before COVID-19 vaccination. The CDR3 region has the DNA TGTGCCAGCAGCCCCAAAGGAGGGGTTGGGTCTCGCATTAACCTTGAAGCTTTCTTT. Encoded protein: CASSPKGGVGSRINLEAFF.